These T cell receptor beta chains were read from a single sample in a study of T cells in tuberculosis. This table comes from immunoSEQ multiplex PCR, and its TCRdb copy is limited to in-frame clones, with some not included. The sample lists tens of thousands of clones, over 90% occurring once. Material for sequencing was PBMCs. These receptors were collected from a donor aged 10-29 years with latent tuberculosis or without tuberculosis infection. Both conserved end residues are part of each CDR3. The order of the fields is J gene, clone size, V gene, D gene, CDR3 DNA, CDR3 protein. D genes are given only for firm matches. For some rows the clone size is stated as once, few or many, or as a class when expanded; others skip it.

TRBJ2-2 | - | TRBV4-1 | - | TGCGCCAGCAGCCAAGTTCAGGTCTCCGTGGGCACCGGGGAGCTGTTTTTT | CASSQVQVSVGTGELFF
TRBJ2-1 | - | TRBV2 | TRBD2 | TGTGCCAGCCTTAGCGGGCCCACCGGCAATGAGCAGTTCTTC | CASLSGPTGNEQFF
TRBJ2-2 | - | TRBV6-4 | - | TGTGCCAGCAGTGACAGGGGCACCGGGGAGCTGTTTTTT | CASSDRGTGELFF
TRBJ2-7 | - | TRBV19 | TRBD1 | TGTGCCAGTAGTATGGGACAGGGTCTCTACGAGCAGTACTTC | CASSMGQGLYEQYF
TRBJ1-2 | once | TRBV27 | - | TGTGCCAGCAGTTTTGGACGGGGTGGCTACACCTTC | CASSFGRGGYTF
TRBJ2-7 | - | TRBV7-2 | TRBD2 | TGTGCCAGCAGTTTACGGGGGGATACAAGCTCCTACGAGCAGTACTTC | CASSLRGDTSSYEQYF
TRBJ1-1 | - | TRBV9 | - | TGTGCCAGCACCTACTCCCCTCTAATGAACACTGAAGCTTTCTTT | CASTYSPLMNTEAFF
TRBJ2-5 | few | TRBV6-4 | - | TGTGCCAGCAGTCCGCGGGGTGGGGGCCAAGAGACCCAGTACTTC | CASSPRGGGQETQYF
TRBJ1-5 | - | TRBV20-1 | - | TGCAGTGTAGGGGATCAGCCCCAGCATTTT | CSVGDQPQHF
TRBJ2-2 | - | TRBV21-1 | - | TGTGCCAGCAGCAACGCTGTACAGAACACCGGGGAGCTGTTTTTT | CASSNAVQNTGELFF
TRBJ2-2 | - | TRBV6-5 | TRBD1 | TGTGCCAGCAGGAGACAGGGGTCCACCGGGGAGCTGTTTTTT | CASRRQGSTGELFF
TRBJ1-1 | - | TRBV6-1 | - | TGTGCCAGCAGTCCCCCTTCGGGCACTGAAGCTTTCTTT | CASSPPSGTEAFF
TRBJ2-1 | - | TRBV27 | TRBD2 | TGTGCCAGCAGTTTTGAGGGGACTACGCACAATGAGCAGTTCTTC | CASSFEGTTHNEQFF
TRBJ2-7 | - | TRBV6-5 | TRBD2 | TGTGCCAGCAGTCCGTGGACTAGCGGGCGCGAGCAGTACTTC | CASSPWTSGREQYF
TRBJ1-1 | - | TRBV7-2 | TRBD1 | TGTGCCAGCAGCCTAAGACAGGGTTACACTGAAGCTTTCTTT | CASSLRQGYTEAFF
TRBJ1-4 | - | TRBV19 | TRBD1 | TGTGCCAGTAGTCCGAGGGACAGGGGTGATGAAAAACTGTTTTTT | CASSPRDRGDEKLFF
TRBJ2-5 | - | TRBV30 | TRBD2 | TGTGCCTGGAGTCGACTAGCGGGAGGTCGGGAGACCCAGTACTTC | CAWSRLAGGRETQYF
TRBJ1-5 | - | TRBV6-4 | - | TGTGCCAGCAGTGACCCTCTCAAACCGCTCGCGGCCGGGGGGTTCAATCAGCCCCAGCATTTT | CASSDPLKPLAAGGFNQPQHF
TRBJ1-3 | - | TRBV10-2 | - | TGCGCCAGCAGTGTGGGCCTCTCTGGAAACACCATATATTTT | CASSVGLSGNTIYF
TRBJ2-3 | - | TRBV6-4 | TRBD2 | TGTGCCAGCAGCGCCGTGGGACTAGCGGGGGGTCGAGATACGCAGTATTTT | CASSAVGLAGGRDTQYF
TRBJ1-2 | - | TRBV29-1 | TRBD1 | TGCAGCGTTGATAGAGGGGGCAACTATGGCTACACCTTC | CSVDRGGNYGYTF
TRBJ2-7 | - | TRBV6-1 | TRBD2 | TGTGCCAGCAGTCAAGGAGCGGGATCGGCCGAGCAGTACTTC | CASSQGAGSAEQYF
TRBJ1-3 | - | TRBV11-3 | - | TGTGCCAGCAGTCGGGGAAACACCATATATTTT | CASSRGNTIYF
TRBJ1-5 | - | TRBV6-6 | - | TGTGCCAGCAGCTATCTGCGGGATCAGCCCCAGCATTTT | CASSYLRDQPQHF